The 6 T cell receptor beta chains below all came from one sample that was sequenced in a study of OX40 agonist ivuxolimab in advanced cancers. Sequenced by immunoSEQ multiplex PCR; TCRdb stores in-frame clones only, minus some. The table records fewer than 55,000 clones, about 86% of them present only once. Sequencing was performed on CD4+ or CD8+ T cells sorted from blood, taken in a trial of the OX40 agonist ivuxolimab. These receptors all stem from an adult with an advanced solid tumor such as melanoma, head and neck, liver or kidney cancer.

The rearrangement links TRBV4-1 to TRBJ2-1; 9 bases match TRBD2. The V segment lost 3 bases and the J segment 4 bases; nucleotides outside the gene matches: 4. This CDR3 is built from 15 residues. CDR1 MGHRA and CDR2 YSYEKL come from the germline V gene. CDR3 DNA sequence: TGCGCCAGCAGCCAGAGACTAGCGGAGTACAATGAGCAGTTCTTC. This gives the protein CASSQRLAEYNEQFF.

The chain carries TRBV2 and TRBJ1-1, with D possibly matching TRBD1 (5 bases). V was shortened by 11 bases and J by 4 bases, with 8 bases between the two germline ends. Looked up from germline, CDR1 is SNHLY and CDR2 is FYNNEI. The CDR3 is 10 amino acids. This CDR3 is CAAGITEAFF. CDR3 bases: TGTGCCGCAGGGATCACTGAAGCTTTCTTT.

In this sample, this clone is medium-sized (0.01 to 0.1%). This chain links TRBV11-2 with TRBJ2-1, with 7 nucleotides matching TRBD2. This CDR3 is 15 amino acids long. V trimming: 1 base; J trimming: 9 bases; junction bases outside the gene matches: 9. Germline V lookup: CDR1 SGHAT, CDR2 FQNNGV. Written as DNA, the CDR3 is TGTGCCAGCAGCTTAGGCCAAGGGACTATGCGTGAGCAGTTCTTC. Protein sequence: CASSLGQGTMREQFF.

The chain has TRBV10-1 and TRBJ1-1, with D hard to call. The CDR3 runs 13 residues. The ends were cut back, 2 bases at V and 0 bases at J, with 4 bases in the middle. CDR1 is WNHNN and CDR2 is SYGVQD in the germline V gene (reference sequence). CDR3 in amino acids: CASSEGVNTEAFF. CDR3 nucleotides: TGCGCCAGCAGTGAGGGGGTGAACACTGAAGCTTTCTTT.

The count of this clone is one. The chain links TRBV28 to TRBJ1-1; possible D gene TRBD1, 5 bases. The CDR3 contains 14 residues. The V gene's germline CDR1 is MDHEN and CDR2 SYDVKM. The V end lost 8 bases, the J end lost 4 bases, and 17 bases lay between the germline ends. CDR3 sequence (DNA): TGTGCCAGCGGCCCCGGGGGGGAGGGCACTGAAGCTTTCTTT. This encodes CASGPGGEGTEAFF.

By proportion, this clone is medium-sized. V gene TRBV7-6 combines with J gene TRBJ1-5; perhaps TRBD1 as D (5 bases). Germline CDR1 reads SGHVS; CDR2 reads FNYEAQ. Trimming shortened V by 6 bases and J by 9 bases, and 12 bases separated the two germline ends. The CDR3 covers 12 residues. The CDR3 region is CASSKSGGPQHF. The CDR3 DNA follows: TGTGCCAGCAGTAAGTCGGGGGGGCCCCAGCATTTT.